The sequence of this T cell receptor beta chain was determined in a study of identical twins. The study, taken as a whole, reports: For cord blood, abundant beta clonotypes had fewer insertions, unlike memory repertoires, which showed none. Conclusions relied on cross-sectional statistical analysis, not following the same donors. Some out-of-frame alpha sequences were shared by twins, and these showed excess low generation probability.

The germline V and J ends were trimmed by 5 bases and 7 bases, with 17 bases remaining between them. The CDR3 consists of 13 residues. The V gene's germline CDR1 is DFQATT and CDR2 SNEGSKA (reference sequence). On this clonotype: What it binds is not known.

A universal primer site was incorporated via template switching, and the cDNA contained unique molecular identifiers. TCRdb fed the 5' RACE reads into MiXCR, producing one record per CDR3 protein. The sample has under 900,000 distinct CDR3 sequences, about 12% seen once. The same data also went into a second study, on yellow fever vaccine responses in identical twins.

The chain combines TRBV20-1 with TRBJ1-2; TRBD1 might be the D (6 bases). The material sequenced was PBMCs. This receptor was identified in a woman between 18 and 29 years old in good health. The CDR3 coding sequence is TGCAGTGCTCACGGGGGGCAAACATTTGGCTACACCTTC. Its protein is CSAHGGQTFGYTF.